This is a list of T cell receptor beta chains from one sample in a study of cytomegalovirus exposure and HLA in healthy donors. The repertoire was sequenced with immunoSEQ multiplex PCR; TCRdb's copy has only in-frame clones and lacks some. In the table there are 80,000 to 100,000 clones, approximately 73% of which are singletons. The source material was PBMCs. The source is a man aged 35-49 years in good health and CMV-seronegative. Both conserved end residues are part of each CDR3. Fields, in order: V gene, D gene, clone size, J gene, CDR3 DNA, CDR3 protein. The D gene is left open where the match is weak. The size field is filled for only some rows; it gives once, few, many or a size class.

v_gene: TRBV5-1
d_gene: -
abundance: -
j_gene: TRBJ2-1
CDR3nt: TGCGCCAGCAGAGGGGATACCTCGAATTGGCAGTTCTTC
CDR3aa: CASRGDTSNWQFF

v_gene: TRBV5-1
d_gene: TRBD2
abundance: -
j_gene: TRBJ2-7
CDR3nt: TGCGCCAGCAGCTTGCGGGGGGGATCCTACGAGCAGTACTTC
CDR3aa: CASSLRGGSYEQYF

v_gene: TRBV5-4
d_gene: TRBD1
abundance: -
j_gene: TRBJ1-6
CDR3nt: TGTGCCAGCAGCTTACAGGGGGACGGGTCACCCCTCCACTTT
CDR3aa: CASSLQGDGSPLHF

v_gene: TRBV19
d_gene: TRBD1
abundance: -
j_gene: TRBJ1-4
CDR3nt: TGTGCCAGCATAGACAGGGGCTATGAAAAACTGTTTTTT
CDR3aa: CASIDRGYEKLFF

v_gene: TRBV6-5
d_gene: TRBD1
abundance: few
j_gene: TRBJ1-1
CDR3nt: TGTGCCAGCAGTTACTACAGGGGTGGTGAAGCTTTCTTT
CDR3aa: CASSYYRGGEAFF

v_gene: TRBV28
d_gene: -
abundance: -
j_gene: TRBJ2-1
CDR3nt: TGTGCCAGCAGAGACAGCTACAATGAGCAGTTCTTC
CDR3aa: CASRDSYNEQFF

v_gene: TRBV11-2
d_gene: -
abundance: -
j_gene: TRBJ1-1
CDR3nt: TGTGCCAGCAGTCCTACCTCCCCTGAAGCTTTCTTT
CDR3aa: CASSPTSPEAFF

v_gene: TRBV23-1
d_gene: -
abundance: -
j_gene: TRBJ1-3
CDR3nt: TGCGCCAGCAGTCCTTCTCGCTCTGGAAACACCATATATTTT
CDR3aa: CASSPSRSGNTIYF

v_gene: TRBV18
d_gene: -
abundance: -
j_gene: TRBJ1-4
CDR3nt: TGTGCCAGCTCACCACCAGGCGGGGAAAAACTGTTTTTT
CDR3aa: CASSPPGGEKLFF

v_gene: TRBV5-8
d_gene: -
abundance: few
j_gene: TRBJ1-1
CDR3nt: TGTGCCAGCAGCTTCCTCGGGACAAGGTTTACACTGAACACTGAAGCTTTCTTT
CDR3aa: CASSFLGTRFTLNTEAFF

v_gene: TRBV30
d_gene: TRBD2
abundance: -
j_gene: TRBJ2-5
CDR3nt: TGTGCCTGGAGTGTCGGGGGGGAGTTTGTCGAGACCCAGTACTTC
CDR3aa: CAWSVGGEFVETQYF

v_gene: TRBV19
d_gene: TRBD1
abundance: -
j_gene: TRBJ1-1
CDR3nt: TGTGCCAGTAGTGGCAGGGGGCGCAAAGCTTTCTTT
CDR3aa: CASSGRGRKAFF

v_gene: TRBV19
d_gene: -
abundance: -
j_gene: TRBJ2-7
CDR3nt: TGTGCCAGTAGCCCGGTGGCAGCGAGGGAGCAGTACTTC
CDR3aa: CASSPVAAREQYF

v_gene: TRBV27
d_gene: -
abundance: -
j_gene: TRBJ2-7
CDR3nt: TGTGCCAGCAGTTCCGGGCGGAGGGAAATACACGAGCAGTACTTC
CDR3aa: CASSSGRREIHEQYF

v_gene: TRBV4-1
d_gene: TRBD1
abundance: -
j_gene: TRBJ2-7
CDR3nt: TGCGCCAGCAGCCAGGGACTTCTACAGGGGGAAAACTACGAGCAGTACTTC
CDR3aa: CASSQGLLQGENYEQYF

v_gene: TRBV25-1
d_gene: TRBD1
abundance: few
j_gene: TRBJ1-4
CDR3nt: TGTGCCAGCAGTGAAAGCGGACAGGTGATTAATGAAAAACTGTTTTTT
CDR3aa: CASSESGQVINEKLFF

v_gene: TRBV18
d_gene: -
abundance: -
j_gene: TRBJ1-3
CDR3nt: TGTGCCAGCTCAGAGGGACAAGGGTCTGGAAACACCATATATTTT
CDR3aa: CASSEGQGSGNTIYF

v_gene: TRBV7-8
d_gene: TRBD1
abundance: -
j_gene: TRBJ2-4
CDR3nt: TGTGCCAGCAGCATGGACAGGGGCGGAGTTCAGTACTTC
CDR3aa: CASSMDRGGVQYF

v_gene: TRBV6-5
d_gene: TRBD2
abundance: few
j_gene: TRBJ2-5
CDR3nt: TGTGCCAGCAGACCCCCGGGGGGCCAAGAGACCCAGTACTTC
CDR3aa: CASRPPGGQETQYF

v_gene: TRBV25-1
d_gene: TRBD1
abundance: -
j_gene: TRBJ1-6
CDR3nt: TGTGCCAGCAGAGGACAGGGGTGGTCACCCCTCCACTTT
CDR3aa: CASRGQGWSPLHF

v_gene: TRBV2
d_gene: TRBD1
abundance: -
j_gene: TRBJ2-7
CDR3nt: TGTGCCAGCAGTGAAAACTGGGACAGGGCCTACGAGCAGTACTTC
CDR3aa: CASSENWDRAYEQYF

v_gene: TRBV7-8
d_gene: TRBD1
abundance: -
j_gene: TRBJ2-1
CDR3nt: TGTGCCAGCAGCTTATATGGGGGACAGGGCTCCTACAATGAGCAGTTCTTC
CDR3aa: CASSLYGGQGSYNEQFF

v_gene: TRBV18
d_gene: TRBD2
abundance: -
j_gene: TRBJ2-5
CDR3nt: TGTGCCAGCTCACCTGCAGCGGGGGGGCCACAAGAGACCCAGTACTTC
CDR3aa: CASSPAAGGPQETQYF

v_gene: TRBV6-1
d_gene: TRBD1
abundance: -
j_gene: TRBJ1-1
CDR3nt: TGTGCCAGCAAGCAGGGGGCGGGTACTGAAGCTTTCTTT
CDR3aa: CASKQGAGTEAFF

v_gene: TRBV29-1
d_gene: TRBD1
abundance: -
j_gene: TRBJ1-1
CDR3nt: TGCAGCGTTGAAGATCGCGACAGGGTGGCTGAAGCTTTCTTT
CDR3aa: CSVEDRDRVAEAFF

v_gene: TRBV11-2
d_gene: TRBD2
abundance: -
j_gene: TRBJ2-7
CDR3nt: TGTGCCAGCAGCTCCCACCTAGCGGGGTACGAGCAGTACTTC
CDR3aa: CASSSHLAGYEQYF

v_gene: TRBV6-5
d_gene: TRBD1
abundance: -
j_gene: TRBJ1-1
CDR3nt: TGTGCCAGCAGTGGCCCCCAGGGGGCCCGCACTGAAGCTTTCTTT
CDR3aa: CASSGPQGARTEAFF

v_gene: TRBV2
d_gene: -
abundance: -
j_gene: TRBJ1-1
CDR3nt: TGTGCCAGCAGTGACTACTCGACTTTGAACACTGAAGCTTTCTTT
CDR3aa: CASSDYSTLNTEAFF

v_gene: TRBV15
d_gene: -
abundance: -
j_gene: TRBJ1-1
CDR3nt: TGTGCCACCAGCCGCGAATGGGCTTTTGAAGCTTTCTTT
CDR3aa: CATSREWAFEAFF

v_gene: TRBV19
d_gene: -
abundance: -
j_gene: TRBJ2-2
CDR3nt: TGTGCCAGTAGTATTGGAGGGGAGGCCGGGGAGCTGTTTTTT
CDR3aa: CASSIGGEAGELFF

v_gene: TRBV11-1
d_gene: TRBD1
abundance: -
j_gene: TRBJ1-1
CDR3nt: TGTGCCAGCAGCTTCGACAGGCGGGACAGTGGGACTGAAGCTTTCTTT
CDR3aa: CASSFDRRDSGTEAFF

v_gene: TRBV2
d_gene: TRBD1
abundance: -
j_gene: TRBJ2-2
CDR3nt: TGTGCCAGCACCAGGGACAGGGGGCTAACCGGGGAGCTGTTTTTT
CDR3aa: CASTRDRGLTGELFF

v_gene: TRBV5-5
d_gene: -
abundance: -
j_gene: TRBJ1-1
CDR3nt: TGTGCCAGCAGCTTGGGGCAGGCCAACTTGGCTTTCTTT
CDR3aa: CASSLGQANLAFF